The 20 T cell receptor beta chains presented below share a single source sample, sequenced in a study of cytomegalovirus exposure and HLA in healthy donors. The data were produced by immunoSEQ multiplex PCR, yet TCRdb's version contains in-frame clones alone and is incomplete. The data contain about 140,000 clones, about 94% of them singletons. Input material: PBMCs. The receptors stem from a man aged 18 to 29 in good health and CMV-seropositive.

The chain has TRBV15 and TRBJ1-1; D is unresolved. Germline V gene data show CDR1 as LNHNV and CDR2 as YYDKDF (reference sequence). V lost 3 bases and J 9 bases, leaving 17 bases between the germline ends. The length of the CDR3 is 14 residues. This CDR3 reads CATSSPRGSSQAFF. In nucleotides, the CDR3 is TGTGCCACCAGCAGCCCGAGAGGGTCTTCTCAAGCTTTCTTT.

The chain links TRBV2 to TRBJ1-2; 7 bases fit TRBD1. The CDR3 consists of 15 residues. The ends lost 7 bases at V and 6 bases at J; junction bases unmatched: 14. Per the germline V gene, CDR1 is SNHLY and CDR2 is FYNNEI. CDR3 nucleotides: TGTGCCAGCACCCTACTCCCCGGGCAGGGGGATGGCTACACCTTC. Translated: CASTLLPGQGDGYTF.

The chain recombines TRBV5-1 with TRBJ1-6, with 7 bases matching TRBD1. Trimming cost V 0 bases and J 7 bases; bases outside gene matches: 4. CDR1 SGHRS and CDR2 YFSETQ come from the germline V gene. The CDR3 spans 15 residues. As DNA, the CDR3 is TGCGCCAGCAGCTTGGTGGGGACAGAGAATTCACCCCTCCACTTT. It encodes CASSLVGTENSPLHF. The full variable domain, completed using reference TRBV5-1 and TRBJ1-6, is KAGVTQTPRYLIKTRGQQVTLSCSPISGHRSVSWYQQTPGQGLQFLFEYFSETQRNKGNFPGRFSGRQFSNSRSEMNVSTLELGDSALYLCASSLVGTENSPLHFGNGTRLTVT.

The V and J genes are TRBV5-4 and TRBJ2-5; 9 bases are a match to TRBD2. This CDR3 is built from 15 residues. Unmatched junction bases numbered 6, after V lost 4 bases and J lost 2 bases. CDR1 is SGHNT, CDR2 YYREEE, per germline (reference sequence). In nucleotides, the CDR3 is TGTGCCAGCAGCACAACTAGCGGGTGGCAAGAGACCCAGTACTTC. This sequence encodes CASSTTSGWQETQYF.

The chain joins TRBV7-3 to TRBJ2-1, with D perhaps TRBD1 (6 bases). The CDR3 runs to 14 residues. Deletions cut 11 bases from V and 7 bases from J, with 21 bases between. Per germline, CDR1 SGHTA and CDR2 FQGTGA. The CDR3 DNA sequence: TGTGCCCCCCAACGGACAGCCGGTAGGAATGAGCAGTTCTTC. It is translated as CAPQRTAGRNEQFF.

The rearrangement links TRBV5-1 to TRBJ2-5, with 8 bases fitting TRBD2. Unmatched junction bases numbered 13, after V lost 4 bases and J lost 5 bases. The CDR3 totals 16 residues. The germline V gene encodes CDR1 SGHRS and CDR2 YFSETQ. This CDR3 reads CASSDGGGLPIETQYF. CDR3 bases: TGCGCCAGCAGCGACGGGGGGGGCCTGCCCATCGAGACCCAGTACTTC.

The chain recombines TRBV7-8 with TRBJ1-5; 9 bases are a match to TRBD1. With 9 bases clipped from V and 3 bases from J, the junction kept 9 bases outside the gene matches. Germline values: CDR1 SGHVS, CDR2 FQNEAQ. The CDR3 is 15 amino acids. For the CDR3, the DNA is TGTGCCAGTCTGGAAACAGGGGGCTTCAATCAGCCCCAGCATTTT. Translated, it gives CASLETGGFNQPQHF.

The genes are TRBV2 and TRBJ1-5, with D tentatively TRBD1 (5 bases). Germline loops: CDR1 SNHLY, CDR2 FYNNEI. The CDR3 contains 15 residues. Trimming took 6 bases from V and 0 from J, leaving 12 bases between them. The CDR3 nucleotides are TGTGCCAGCAGGGCAGACAGTTATAGCAATCAGCCCCAGCATTTT. Protein product: CASRADSYSNQPQHF.

The gene calls are TRBV27 and TRBJ2-5, with D unclear. There are 15 residues in the CDR3. Germline values: CDR1 MNHEY, CDR2 SMNVEV (reference sequence). Deletions cut 0 bases from V and 3 bases from J, with 11 bases between. For the CDR3, the DNA is TGTGCCAGCAGTTTATCGATCACAGAAAAAGAGACCCAGTACTTC. Residues: CASSLSITEKETQYF.

The chain combines TRBV27 with TRBJ2-7; 7 bases align to TRBD2. The germline CDR1 and CDR2 sequences are MNHEY and SMNVEV (reference sequence). The CDR3 sequence is 17 residues long. V lost 6 bases and J lost 3; bases outside the gene matches: 17. CDR3 region: CASRRHPSGDAFYEQYF. DNA of the CDR3: TGTGCCAGCAGACGACACCCAAGCGGGGACGCCTTCTACGAGCAGTACTTC.

The chain recombines TRBV9 with TRBJ2-1; 10 bases map to TRBD2. After removal of 4 bases from V and 0 bases from J, the junction contained 7 bases not matched to a gene. This CDR3 region has 17 residues. CDR1 and CDR2 from the germline V gene are SGDLS and YYNGEE. The CDR3 bases are TGTGCCAGCAGCTCCGGACTAGCGGCAAGCTCCTACAATGAGCAGTTCTTC. It encodes CASSSGLAASSYNEQFF.

This chain uses TRBV4-2 with TRBJ2-6; a possible D gene is TRBD2 (5 bases). This CDR3 contains 15 residues. Trimming left V 6 bases short and J 7 bases short, with 16 bases between. The germline V gene has CDR1 LGHNA and CDR2 YNFKEQ. CDR3 amino acids: CASRQPGIGANVLTF. CDR3 in DNA: TGTGCCAGCAGGCAACCCGGGATAGGAGCCAACGTCCTGACTTTC.

This clone was detected once. The V gene is TRBV7-2, the J gene TRBJ1-3; D not resolved. The CDR3 sequence is 15 residues long. V lost 0 bases and J lost 0, with 6 bases in between. Germline loops: CDR1 SGHTA, CDR2 FQGNSA. The CDR3 protein is CASSLAEGSGNTIYF. The CDR3 nucleotides are TGTGCCAGCAGCTTAGCGGAGGGCTCTGGAAACACCATATATTTT.

The chain has TRBV18 and TRBJ2-1; 8 positions agree with TRBD2. This CDR3 has 15 residues. CDR1 KGHSH and CDR2 LQKENI come from the germline V gene. V lost 3 bases to trimming and J lost 8 bases; unmatched junction nucleotides: 9. The DNA for the CDR3 is TGTGCCAGCTCACCTAAGAGCGGGAGTGGCTATGAGCAGTTCTTC. This codes for CASSPKSGSGYEQFF. The variable domain in full, completed from reference TRBV18 and TRBJ2-1, reads NAGVMQNPRHLVRRRGQEARLRCSPMKGHSHVYWYRQLPEEGLKFMVYLQKENIIDESGMPKERFSAEFPKEGPSILRIQQVVRGDSAAYFCASSPKSGSGYEQFFGPGTRLTVL.

CDR3 sequence (DNA): TGTGCCAGCAGCGTAGAGGGGAGGACTTATAATGAGCAGTTCTTC. Translation gives CASSVEGRTYNEQFF. The rearrangement joins TRBV9 to TRBJ2-1; TRBD2 might be the D (6 bases). CDR3 size: 15 residues. Trimming cost V 0 bases and J 7 bases, with 14 bases left between them. Germline V gene lookup returns CDR1 SGDLS and CDR2 YYNGEE.

The chain links TRBV5-1 to TRBJ2-2; TRBD2 aligns across 10 bases. Germline CDR1 SGHRS, CDR2 YFSETQ. After removal of 4 bases from V and 4 bases from J, the junction contained 7 bases not matched to a gene. This CDR3 region has 16 residues. The DNA of the CDR3 is TGCGCCAGCAGCAAGTCTAGCGGGAGTCCCACCGGGGAGCTGTTTTTT. It is translated as CASSKSSGSPTGELFF.

The chain combines TRBV27 with TRBJ1-1; TRBD1 aligns across 7 bases. CDR3 length equals 15 residues. Trimming cost V 2 bases and J 4 bases; bases outside gene matches: 7. From germline, CDR1 is MNHEY and CDR2 SMNVEV (reference sequence). The DNA of the CDR3 is TGTGCCAGCAGTTTAGAGGGGGCGCAGGGCACTGAAGCTTTCTTT. This codes for CASSLEGAQGTEAFF.

This clone occurred once. This chain's CDR3 is CANEDRGETQYF. CDR3 in DNA: TGTGCCAACGAGGACAGGGGCGAGACCCAGTACTTC. V usage is TRBV6-4 and J usage is TRBJ2-5; 9 positions agree with TRBD1. The V segment lost 10 bases and the J segment 5 bases; nucleotides outside the gene matches: 5. CDR1 and CDR2 from the germline V gene are MRHNA and SNTAGT. The CDR3 has 12 amino acids.

The CDR3 DNA is TGTGCCAGCGGGGCCTCGAGCACAGATACGCAGTATTTT. As protein: CASGASSTDTQYF. The V call is TRBV7-3, the J call TRBJ2-3; D may be TRBD1 (5 bases). Per germline, CDR1 SGHTA and CDR2 FQGTGA. The V and J ends lost 8 bases and 0 bases respectively, with 9 bases between them. This CDR3 has 13 residues.

The rearrangement links TRBV18 to TRBJ2-1, with 13 bases identical to TRBD2. The CDR3 has 15 amino acids. Germline trimming cut 1 base from V and 9 bases from J; bases unmatched to any gene: 3. Germline lookup yields CDR1 KGHSH and CDR2 LQKENI. The CDR3 DNA reads TGTGCCAGCTCACCACGGACTAGCGGGAGCAGTGAGCAGTTCTTC. It encodes CASSPRTSGSSEQFF.